This T cell receptor (beta chain) was identified in a study of human T cells and chemical hapten exposure. Study findings and constraints: Each of the donors had alopecia, so their immune responses may not resemble those of healthy people.

The time point: pre-sensitization, week 0. Treatment here: therapeutic diphenylcyclopropenone sensitization with weekly scalp DPC. Blood draws preceded each patch test application. As for this clonotype: Its antigen is not identified.

The CDR3 has 15 residues. Germline-derived CDR1 and CDR2 are KGHSH and LQKENI. Deletions cut 3 bases from V and 0 bases from J, with 10 bases between. TCRdb used MiXCR to reprocess the RACE reads, holding one entry per CDR3 protein. Of around 260,000 distinct CDR3 sequences in the sample, roughly 8.9% were seen once. This sample comprised whole blood, obtained in connection with sensitization to the hapten diphenylcyclopropenone (DPC). This chain connects TRBV18 to TRBJ2-3; no definite D call. This receptor was obtained from a woman aged 40 to 50 with alopecia areata. Some clones in this sample may be carry-over from other donors' samples. The CDR3 loop reads CASSPKGPSTDTQYF. The CDR3 nucleotides read TGTGCCAGCTCACCCAAAGGTCCTAGCACAGATACGCAGTATTTT.